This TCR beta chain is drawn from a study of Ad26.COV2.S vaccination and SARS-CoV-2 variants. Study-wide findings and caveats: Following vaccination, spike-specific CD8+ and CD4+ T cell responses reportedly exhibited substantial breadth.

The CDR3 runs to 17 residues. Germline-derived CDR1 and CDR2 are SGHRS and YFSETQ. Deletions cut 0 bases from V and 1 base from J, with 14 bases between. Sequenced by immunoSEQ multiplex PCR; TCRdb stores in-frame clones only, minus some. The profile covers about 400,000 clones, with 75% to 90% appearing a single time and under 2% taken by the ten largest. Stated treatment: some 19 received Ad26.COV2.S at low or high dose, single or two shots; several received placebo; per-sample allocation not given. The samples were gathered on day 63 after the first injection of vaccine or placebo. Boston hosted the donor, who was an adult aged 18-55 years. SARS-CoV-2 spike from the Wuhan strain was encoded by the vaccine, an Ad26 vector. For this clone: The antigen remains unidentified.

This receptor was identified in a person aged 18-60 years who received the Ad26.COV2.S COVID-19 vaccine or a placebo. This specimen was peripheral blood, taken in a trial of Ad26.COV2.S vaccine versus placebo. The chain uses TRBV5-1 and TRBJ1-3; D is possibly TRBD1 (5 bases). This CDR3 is CASSLEGTPRSGNTIYF. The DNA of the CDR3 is TGCGCCAGCAGCTTGGAGGGGACGCCCCGGTCTGGAAACACCATATATTTT.